This record concerns one T cell receptor beta chain sequence. The antigen remains unidentified. The sample originates from a study of OX40 agonist ivuxolimab in advanced cancers. Looking at the study overall: Patients in the trial were receiving intravenous ivuxolimab every 2 weeks, at doses of 0.01 to 10 mg/kg.

The method was immunoSEQ multiplex PCR; TCRdb's version includes in-frame clones alone and lacks a portion of them. This table has over 25,000 clones, around 84% appearing once. Study results and caveats: Expanded peripheral T cell antigen specificity was not determined.

The sample here was CD4+ or CD8+ T cells sorted from blood, taken in a trial of the OX40 agonist ivuxolimab. This sequence originates from an adult with an advanced solid tumor such as melanoma, head and neck, liver or kidney cancer.

The CDR3 nucleotides read TGTGCCAGCAGCCCCCCTCGTGAGTACGAGCAGTACTTC. Translating gives CASSPPREYEQYF. The rearrangement joins TRBV9 to TRBJ2-7; D is uncertain. Trimming removed 4 bases at V and 4 bases at J, with 12 bases between. Germline V gives CDR1 SGDLS, CDR2 YYNGEE. CDR3 size: 13 residues.